This T cell receptor beta chain was retrieved from a study of shared clonotypes between healthy human individuals. Study results and limitations: Incomplete sequencing of sorted subsets was indicated by rarefaction despite large depth.

Naivety among CD8 cells was defined by CD45RO negativity and positive CCR7 selection, thereby excluding terminally differentiated effector memory CD45RA+ cells. In the case of this clone: The antigen is not known.

TCRdb's table, derived via immunoSEQ multiplex PCR, lists solely in-frame clones and lacks some. The sample has 550,000 to 650,000 clones, approximately 96% seen once. Sequencing input: naive CD8+ T cells sorted from blood. The TCR originated in a woman aged 25 to 39 in good health.

As DNA, the CDR3 is TGTGCCAGCAGTGAATATAAGGGAGGGACCCGCGACTATGGCTACACCTTC. The encoded protein is CASSEYKGGTRDYGYTF. The chain combines TRBV25-1 with TRBJ1-2; TRBD1 might be the D (5 bases). The V gene's germline CDR1 is MGHDK and CDR2 SYGVNS. This CDR3 is built from 17 residues. V lost 0 bases, J lost 3 bases, and 17 bases lay in between.